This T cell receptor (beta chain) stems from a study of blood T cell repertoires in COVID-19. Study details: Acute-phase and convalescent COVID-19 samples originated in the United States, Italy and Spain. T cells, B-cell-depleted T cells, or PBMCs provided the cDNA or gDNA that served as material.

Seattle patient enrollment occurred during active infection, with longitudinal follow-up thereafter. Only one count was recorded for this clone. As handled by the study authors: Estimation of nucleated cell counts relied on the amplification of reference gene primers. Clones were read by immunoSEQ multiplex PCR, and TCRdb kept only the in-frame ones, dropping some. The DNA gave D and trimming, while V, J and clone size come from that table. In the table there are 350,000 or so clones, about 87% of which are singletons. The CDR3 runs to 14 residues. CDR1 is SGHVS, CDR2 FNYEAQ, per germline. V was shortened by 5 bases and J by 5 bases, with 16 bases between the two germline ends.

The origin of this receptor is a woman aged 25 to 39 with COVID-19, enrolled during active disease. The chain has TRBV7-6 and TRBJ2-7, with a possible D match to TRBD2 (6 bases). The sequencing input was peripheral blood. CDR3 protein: CASSPSFGSHEQYF. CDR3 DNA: TGTGCCAGCAGCCCGTCCTTCGGGAGCCACGAGCAGTACTTC.